This TCR beta chain emerged from a study of cytomegalovirus exposure and HLA in healthy donors. General study findings and limits: Most of the TCR beta V segments (in an earlier analysis) were productive either about 87% or about 30% of the time. Trimming of TCR beta V- and J-genes showed a link, identified in a later analysis, to a missense DCLRE1C variant. The likely origin of a cluster of highly shared sequence variants was a sequencing artifact.

Unmatched junction bases numbered 10, after V lost 3 bases and J lost 4 bases. Germline CDR1 and CDR2: SGHRS and YFSETQ. The CDR3 sequence is 16 residues long. The PCR had 60 Vbeta and 13 Jbeta primers. TCRdb keeps only in-frame clones here, not all; method: immunoSEQ multiplex PCR. The sample lists around 200,000 clones, over 70% occurring once. This clone has more than one count but fewer than ten. Its antigen is currently unknown. The sequence came from a woman aged 55-69 years in good health and CMV-seropositive. Sequencing was carried out using PBMCs. The V and J genes are TRBV5-1 and TRBJ2-1, with 7 positions matching TRBD2. CDR3 DNA sequence: TGCGCCAGCAGCTCCGGCGGTCTAGCGGAATACAATGAGCAGTTCTTC. Its translation: CASSSGGLAEYNEQFF.